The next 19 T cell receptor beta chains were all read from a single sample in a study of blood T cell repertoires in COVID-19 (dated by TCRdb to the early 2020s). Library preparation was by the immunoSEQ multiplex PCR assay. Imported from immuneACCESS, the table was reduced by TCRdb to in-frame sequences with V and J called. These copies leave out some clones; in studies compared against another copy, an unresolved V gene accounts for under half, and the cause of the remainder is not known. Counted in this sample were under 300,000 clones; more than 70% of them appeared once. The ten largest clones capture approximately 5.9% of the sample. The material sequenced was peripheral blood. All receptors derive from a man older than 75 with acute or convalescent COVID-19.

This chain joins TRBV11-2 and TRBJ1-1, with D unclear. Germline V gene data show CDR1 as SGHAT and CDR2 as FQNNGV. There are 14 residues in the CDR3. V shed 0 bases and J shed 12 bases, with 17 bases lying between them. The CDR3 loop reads CASSLDQGSGGSFF. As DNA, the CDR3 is TGTGCCAGCAGCTTAGATCAAGGCAGCGGTGGGTCTTTCTTT.

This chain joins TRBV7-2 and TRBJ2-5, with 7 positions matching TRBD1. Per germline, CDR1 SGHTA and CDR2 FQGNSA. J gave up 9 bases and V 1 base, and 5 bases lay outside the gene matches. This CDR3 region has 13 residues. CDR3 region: CASSLVAGGSQYF. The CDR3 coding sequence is TGTGCCAGCAGCTTAGTCGCAGGGGGATCCCAGTACTTC.

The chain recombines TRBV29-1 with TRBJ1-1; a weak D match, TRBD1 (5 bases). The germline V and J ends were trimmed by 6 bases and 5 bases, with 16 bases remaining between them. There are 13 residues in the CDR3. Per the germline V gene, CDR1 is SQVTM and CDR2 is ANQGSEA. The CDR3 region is CSVRGSAGTEAFF. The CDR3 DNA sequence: TGCAGCGTGCGGGGGTCGGCCGGGACTGAAGCTTTCTTT.

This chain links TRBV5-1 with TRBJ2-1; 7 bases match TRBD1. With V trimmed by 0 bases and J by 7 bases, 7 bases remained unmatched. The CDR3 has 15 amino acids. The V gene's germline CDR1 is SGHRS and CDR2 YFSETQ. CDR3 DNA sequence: TGCGCCAGCAGCTTGGCCCCGGGACAGCGTAATGAGCAGTTCTTC. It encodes CASSLAPGQRNEQFF. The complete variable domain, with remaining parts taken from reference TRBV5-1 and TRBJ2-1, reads KAGVTQTPRYLIKTRGQQVTLSCSPISGHRSVSWYQQTPGQGLQFLFEYFSETQRNKGNFPGRFSGRQFSNSRSEMNVSTLELGDSALYLCASSLAPGQRNEQFFGPGTRLTVL.

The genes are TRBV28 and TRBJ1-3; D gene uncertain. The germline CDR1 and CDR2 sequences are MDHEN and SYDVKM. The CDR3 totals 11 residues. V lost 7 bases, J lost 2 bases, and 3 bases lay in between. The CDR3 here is CASITGNTIYF. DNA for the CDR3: TGTGCCAGCATTACTGGAAACACCATATATTTT.

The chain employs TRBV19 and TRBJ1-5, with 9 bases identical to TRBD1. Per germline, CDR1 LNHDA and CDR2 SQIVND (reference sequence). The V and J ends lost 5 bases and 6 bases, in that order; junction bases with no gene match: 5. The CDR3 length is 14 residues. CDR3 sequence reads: CASSGQGNFQPQHF. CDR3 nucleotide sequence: TGTGCCAGTAGTGGACAGGGGAACTTTCAGCCCCAGCATTTT.

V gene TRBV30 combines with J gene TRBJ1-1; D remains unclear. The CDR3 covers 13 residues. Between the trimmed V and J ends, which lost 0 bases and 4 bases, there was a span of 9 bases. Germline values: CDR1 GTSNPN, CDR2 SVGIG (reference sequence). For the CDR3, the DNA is TGTGCCTGGAGTGTACTAGGCGGCACTGAAGCTTTCTTT. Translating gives CAWSVLGGTEAFF.

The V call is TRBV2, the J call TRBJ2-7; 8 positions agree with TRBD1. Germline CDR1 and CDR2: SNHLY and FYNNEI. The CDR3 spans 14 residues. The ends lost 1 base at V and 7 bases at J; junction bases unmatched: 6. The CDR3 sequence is CASSEGTGLREQYF. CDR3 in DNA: TGTGCCAGCAGTGAAGGGACAGGGCTGAGGGAGCAGTACTTC.

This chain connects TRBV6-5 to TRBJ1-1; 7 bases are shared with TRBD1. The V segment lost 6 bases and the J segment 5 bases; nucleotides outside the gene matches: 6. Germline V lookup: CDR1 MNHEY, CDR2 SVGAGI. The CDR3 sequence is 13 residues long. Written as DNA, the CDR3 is TGTGCCAGCAGAGGAGCAGGGGGGACTGAAGCTTTCTTT. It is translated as CASRGAGGTEAFF.

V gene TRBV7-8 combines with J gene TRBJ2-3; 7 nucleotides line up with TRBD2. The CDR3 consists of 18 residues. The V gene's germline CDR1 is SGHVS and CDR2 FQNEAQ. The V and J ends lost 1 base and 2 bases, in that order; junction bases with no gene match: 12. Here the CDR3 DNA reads TGTGCCAGCAGCTTAGGTGGTGCGACTAGCTGGCTCACAGATACGCAGTATTTT. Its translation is CASSLGGATSWLTDTQYF.

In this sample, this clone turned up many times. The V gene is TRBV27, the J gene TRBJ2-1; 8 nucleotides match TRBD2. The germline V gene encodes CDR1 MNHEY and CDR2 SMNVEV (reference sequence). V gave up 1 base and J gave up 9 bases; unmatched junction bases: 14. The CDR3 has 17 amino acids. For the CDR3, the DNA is TGTGCCAGCAGTTTATTGCGTAGCGGGGCCACCGGGGGTGAGCAGTTCTTC. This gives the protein CASSLLRSGATGGEQFF.

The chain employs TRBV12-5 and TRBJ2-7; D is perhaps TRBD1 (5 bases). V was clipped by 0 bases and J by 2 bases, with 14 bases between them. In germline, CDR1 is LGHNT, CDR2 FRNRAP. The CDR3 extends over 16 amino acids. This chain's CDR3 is CASGLVSTATPYEQYF. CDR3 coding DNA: TGTGCTAGTGGTTTGGTTTCGACAGCGACCCCCTACGAGCAGTACTTC.

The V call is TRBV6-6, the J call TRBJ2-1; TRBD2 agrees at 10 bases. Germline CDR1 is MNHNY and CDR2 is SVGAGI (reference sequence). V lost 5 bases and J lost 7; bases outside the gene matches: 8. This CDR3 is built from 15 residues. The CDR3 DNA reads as TGTGCCAGCAGTCATGGACTAGCGGTCCATAATGAGCAGTTCTTC. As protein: CASSHGLAVHNEQFF.

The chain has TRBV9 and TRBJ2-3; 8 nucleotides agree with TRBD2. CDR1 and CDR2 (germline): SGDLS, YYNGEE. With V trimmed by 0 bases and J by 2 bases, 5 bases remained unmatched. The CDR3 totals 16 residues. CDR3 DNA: TGTGCCAGCAGCGTAGACCTTAGCGGGGTCACAGATACGCAGTATTTT. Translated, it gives CASSVDLSGVTDTQYF.

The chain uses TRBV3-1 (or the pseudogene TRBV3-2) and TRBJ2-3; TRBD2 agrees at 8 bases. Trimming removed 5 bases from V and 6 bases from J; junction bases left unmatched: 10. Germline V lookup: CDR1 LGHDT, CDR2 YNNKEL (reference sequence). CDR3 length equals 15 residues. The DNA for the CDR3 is TGTGCCAGCAGCAAACTAGCGGACGCTTTTGATACGCAGTATTTT. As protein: CASSKLADAFDTQYF.

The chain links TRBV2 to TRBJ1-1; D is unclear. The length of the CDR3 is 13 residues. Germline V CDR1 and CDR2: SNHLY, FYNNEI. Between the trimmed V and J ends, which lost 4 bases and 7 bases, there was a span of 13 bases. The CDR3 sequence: CASSAMRAGEAFF. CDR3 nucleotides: TGTGCCAGCAGTGCCATGAGGGCTGGTGAAGCTTTCTTT.

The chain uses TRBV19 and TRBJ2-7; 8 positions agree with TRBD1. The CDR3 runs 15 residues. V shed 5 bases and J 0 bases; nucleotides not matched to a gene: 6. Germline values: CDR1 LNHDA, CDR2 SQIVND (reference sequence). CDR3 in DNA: TGTGCCAGTAGTTGGGCGGACAGGGACTCCTACGAGCAGTACTTC. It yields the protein CASSWADRDSYEQYF.

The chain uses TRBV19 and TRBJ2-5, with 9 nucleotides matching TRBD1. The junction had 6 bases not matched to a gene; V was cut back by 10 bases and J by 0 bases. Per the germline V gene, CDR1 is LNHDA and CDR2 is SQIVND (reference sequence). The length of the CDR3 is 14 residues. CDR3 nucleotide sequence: TGTGCCACTAGGGACAGGGCCAACCAAGAGACCCAGTACTTC. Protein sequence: CATRDRANQETQYF. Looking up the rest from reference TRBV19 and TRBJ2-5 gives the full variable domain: DGGITQSPKYLFRKEGQNVTLSCEQNLNHDAMYWYRQDPGQGLRLIYYSQIVNDFQKGDIAEGYSVSREKKESFPLTVTSAQKNPTAFYLCATRDRANQETQYFGPGTRLLVL.

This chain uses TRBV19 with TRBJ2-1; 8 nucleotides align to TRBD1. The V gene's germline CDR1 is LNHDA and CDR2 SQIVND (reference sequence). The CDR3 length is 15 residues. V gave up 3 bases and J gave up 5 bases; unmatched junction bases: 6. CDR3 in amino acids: CASSIRQGAHNEQFF. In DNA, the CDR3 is TGTGCCAGTAGTATCAGGCAGGGGGCCCACAATGAGCAGTTCTTC.